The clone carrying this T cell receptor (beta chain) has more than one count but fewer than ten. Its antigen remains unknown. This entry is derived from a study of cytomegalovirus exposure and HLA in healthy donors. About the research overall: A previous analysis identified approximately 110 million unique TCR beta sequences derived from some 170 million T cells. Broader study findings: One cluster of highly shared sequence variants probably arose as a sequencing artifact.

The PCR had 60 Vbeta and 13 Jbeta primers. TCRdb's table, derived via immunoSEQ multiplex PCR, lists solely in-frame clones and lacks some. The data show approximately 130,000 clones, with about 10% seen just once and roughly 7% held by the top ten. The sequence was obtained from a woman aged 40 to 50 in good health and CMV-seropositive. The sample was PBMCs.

DNA of the CDR3: TGCAGCGTTGAGAGACAGGGGAGGACTGAAGCTTTCTTT. Translated: CSVERQGRTEAFF. The chain combines TRBV29-1 with TRBJ1-1; 8 bases agree with TRBD1. This CDR3 is 13 amino acids long. V dropped 3 bases and J dropped 5; count of bases not matched to a gene: 5. Germline CDR1 SQVTM, CDR2 ANQGSEA.